One sample yielded the 4 T cell receptor beta chains listed below, sequenced in a study of cytomegalovirus exposure and HLA in healthy donors. Amplification used 60 Vbeta primers and 13 Jbeta primers. The method was immunoSEQ multiplex PCR; TCRdb's version includes in-frame clones alone and lacks a portion of them. The sample has about 140,000 clones; 75% are singletons. Sequencing was performed on PBMCs. The receptor source for this set is a man in his forties in good health and CMV-seronegative.

The chain carries TRBV10-3 and TRBJ1-1; 9 positions match TRBD1. CDR3 length: 16 amino acids. The germline CDR1 and CDR2 sequences are ENHRY and SYGVKD. Trimming at V came to 0 bases and at J to 4 bases, leaving 6 bases not matched to a gene. The CDR3 protein is CAISESGTGMGTEAFF. Written as DNA, the CDR3 is TGTGCCATCAGTGAGTCCGGGACAGGGATGGGCACTGAAGCTTTCTTT.

The chain carries TRBV5-1 and TRBJ2-2; D might be TRBD1 (6 bases). Trimming left V 3 bases short and J 1 base short, with 10 bases between. Germline CDR1 reads SGHRS; CDR2 reads YFSETQ. The CDR3 loop spans 15 amino acids. CDR3 sequence reads: CASSSLQGNTGELFF. CDR3 sequence (DNA): TGCGCCAGCAGCTCCTTACAGGGGAACACCGGGGAGCTGTTTTTT.

V and J are TRBV5-8 and TRBJ1-5; D not resolved. CDR3 size: 13 residues. The germline V gene has CDR1 SGHTS and CDR2 YDEGEE. Trimming left V 7 bases short and J 2 bases short, with 10 bases between. In DNA form, the CDR3 reads TGTGCCAGCTCCCGCTCGGGCAATCAGCCCCAGCATTTT. This sequence encodes CASSRSGNQPQHF.

About this clone: This sample also contains other DNA sequences that code for the same CDR3. The rearrangement links TRBV5-6 to TRBJ2-3; 8 bases map to TRBD1. Germline V lookup: CDR1 SGHDT, CDR2 YYEEEE. This CDR3 comprises 15 residues. The junction had 5 bases not matched to a gene; V was cut back by 0 bases and J by 5 bases. Here the CDR3 DNA reads TGTGCCAGCAGCTTGGGAGGACAGGGAATAGATACGCAGTATTTT. Protein sequence: CASSLGGQGIDTQYF.